The clone carrying this TCR beta chain showed up just a few times. This record belongs to a study of blood T cells in healthy people across ages. The CDR3 loop spans 14 amino acids. The V segment lost 4 bases and the J segment 6 bases; nucleotides outside the gene matches: 8. Looked up from germline, CDR1 is KGHDR and CDR2 is SFDVKD. A second roughly 6 to 11 cycle PCR used barcoded and J-beta primers. From the 5' RACE reads, TCRdb called clonotypes with MiXCR, one entry per CDR3 protein. The sample lists hundreds of thousands of distinct CDR3 sequences; 20% to 25% were seen once. It was approximately 9 milliliters of peripheral blood that were drawn from each donor. These data were also reused for a study on T cells of mothers and their children.

This chain connects TRBV24-1 to TRBJ2-7; 7 bases agree with TRBD1. The receptor was isolated from a boy aged 5-17 years in good health. Sample: blood. For the CDR3, the DNA is TGTGCCACCAGTGACCCCAGGACAGGAACCGAGCAGTACTTC. This codes for CATSDPRTGTEQYF.